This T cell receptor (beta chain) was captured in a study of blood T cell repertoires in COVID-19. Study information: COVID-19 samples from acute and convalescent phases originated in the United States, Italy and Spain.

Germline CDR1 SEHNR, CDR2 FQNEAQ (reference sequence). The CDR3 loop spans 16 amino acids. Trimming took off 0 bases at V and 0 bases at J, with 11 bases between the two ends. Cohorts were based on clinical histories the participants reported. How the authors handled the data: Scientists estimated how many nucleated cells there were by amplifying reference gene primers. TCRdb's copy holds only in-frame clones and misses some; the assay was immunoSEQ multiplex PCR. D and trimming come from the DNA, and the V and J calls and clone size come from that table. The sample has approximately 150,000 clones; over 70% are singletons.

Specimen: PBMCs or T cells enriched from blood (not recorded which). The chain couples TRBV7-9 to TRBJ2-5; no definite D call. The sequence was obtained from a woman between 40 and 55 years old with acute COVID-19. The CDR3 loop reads CASSLALTLNQETQYF. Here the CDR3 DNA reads TGTGCCAGCAGCTTAGCGCTGACTCTTAACCAAGAGACCCAGTACTTC.